Each of the 22 T cell receptor beta chains below was sequenced from the same sample in a study of Ad26.COV2.S vaccination and SARS-CoV-2 variants. Treatment meaning: roughly 18 received Ad26.COV2.S at low or high dose, single or two shots; about 5 received placebo; per-sample allocation not given. Day 63 after the first injection of vaccine or placebo was the sampling time. Some clones are missing from TCRdb's copy, which holds only in-frame ones; the method was immunoSEQ multiplex PCR. The sample contains about 420,000 clones, over 75% of which appear only once. The source was peripheral blood, collected in a trial of Ad26.COV2.S vaccine versus placebo. The receptors shown here come from a person aged 18-65 years who received the Ad26.COV2.S COVID-19 vaccine or a placebo.

The rearrangement links TRBV5-1 to TRBJ2-3; the D gene is possibly TRBD2 (7 bases). Trimming pared 0 bases from V and 6 bases from J, leaving 14 bases between. CDR3 length: 15 residues. CDR1 is SGHRS, CDR2 YFSETQ, per germline. CDR3 sequence (DNA): TGCGCCAGCAGCTTGGAGCTCGGGGGGCAGGATACGCAGTATTTT. Protein: CASSLELGGQDTQYF.

The chain combines TRBV11-3 with TRBJ2-1; 13 bases are a match to TRBD2. CDR3 length equals 15 residues. J was trimmed by 9 bases and V by 5 bases; bases with no gene match: 7. Germline CDR1 and CDR2: SGHNT and YENEEA. The CDR3, as DNA: TGTGCCAGCAGCCGAGTGGGACTAGCGGGGAGTGAGCAGTTCTTC. The encoded protein is CASSRVGLAGSEQFF.

The chain links TRBV24-1 to TRBJ1-3; D not resolved. The V gene lost 3 bases and the J gene lost 0 bases, with 11 bases spanning the gap. The CDR3 is made up of 16 amino acids. Germline V CDR1 and CDR2: KGHDR, SFDVKD. CDR3 DNA sequence: TGTGCCACCAGTGATAAGGGAGAAGACTCTGGAAACACCATATATTTT. Translation: CATSDKGEDSGNTIYF.

The CDR3 sequence is CASSLATSGTSTDTQYF. CDR3 coding DNA: TGCGCCAGCAGCTTGGCAACTAGCGGCACTAGCACAGATACGCAGTATTTT. The chain combines TRBV5-1 with TRBJ2-3, with 8 positions matching TRBD2. This CDR3 is 17 amino acids long. From germline, CDR1 is SGHRS and CDR2 YFSETQ. With V trimmed by 0 bases and J by 0 bases, 6 bases remained unmatched.

This clone was seen only a few times. The chain carries TRBV7-2 and TRBJ2-7; 9 bases align to TRBD1. Per germline, CDR1 SGHTA and CDR2 FQGNSA. CDR3 length: 16 residues. J gave up 12 bases and V 0 bases, and 15 bases lay outside the gene matches. The CDR3 region is CASSLARLGQGRSLYF. The DNA of the CDR3 is TGTGCCAGCAGCTTAGCGCGTTTGGGACAGGGCCGATCCCTGTACTTC.

This chain links TRBV6-2 or TRBV6-3 with TRBJ2-5; D not resolved. The CDR3 contains 12 residues. The germline V gene has CDR1 MNHEY and CDR2 SVGEGT. V lost 2 bases to trimming and J lost 11 bases, with 12 bases between them. The CDR3 spells CASSYTNLPQYF. The CDR3 DNA follows: TGTGCCAGCAGTTACACCAACCTGCCTCAGTACTTC.

The chain recombines TRBV5-1 with TRBJ1-2, with 9 bases lining up with TRBD1. V was pared by 4 bases and J by 8 bases, with 6 bases of the junction left unmatched. Germline V gene data show CDR1 as SGHRS and CDR2 as YFSETQ. The CDR3 is 13 residues long. The CDR3 here is CASSPQGQGGYTF. CDR3 coding DNA: TGCGCCAGCAGCCCTCAGGGACAGGGAGGCTACACCTTC.

V gene TRBV7-8 combines with J gene TRBJ1-5; D not certain. Germline lookup yields CDR1 SGHVS and CDR2 FQNEAQ. The CDR3 is 11 amino acids. V was cut by 8 bases and J by 5 bases, with 7 bases left in between. The CDR3 coding sequence is TGTGCCAGCGGCCCAGATCAGCCCCAGCATTTT. Its translation is CASGPDQPQHF.

The V call is TRBV28, the J call TRBJ2-7; 7 positions agree with TRBD1. The CDR3 extends over 14 amino acids. CDR1 MDHEN and CDR2 SYDVKM come from the germline V gene. After removal of 5 bases from V and 3 bases from J, the junction contained 7 bases not matched to a gene. CDR3 sequence: CASSKVWDSYEQYF. The CDR3, as DNA: TGTGCCAGCAGTAAAGTATGGGACAGCTACGAGCAGTACTTC.

CDR3 in DNA: TGTGCCAGCAGCGTAGTCTTCGAGTGGGGCGCAGATACGCAGTATTTT. Translated: CASSVVFEWGADTQYF. The chain joins TRBV9 to TRBJ2-3, with D possibly TRBD1 on 5 matching bases. The germline V gene encodes CDR1 SGDLS and CDR2 YYNGEE. V was cut by 0 bases and J by 4 bases, with 15 bases left in between. The CDR3 covers 16 residues.

The chain joins TRBV6-5 to TRBJ2-2; weak D call: TRBD2 (5 bases). Trimming left V 6 bases short and J 4 bases short, with 12 bases between. The CDR3 has 14 residues. Germline values: CDR1 MNHEY, CDR2 SVGAGI. CDR3 coding DNA: TGTGCCAGCAGCCCGGGATATGGCACCGGGGAGCTGTTTTTT. Translation: CASSPGYGTGELFF.

J is TRBJ2-7 and V is TRBV23-1; tentatively, D is TRBD1 (6 bases). TRBV23-1 is an ORF, with its function uncertain. There are 14 residues in the CDR3. Trimming stripped 0 bases from V and 6 bases from J, with 12 bases between. The CDR3 nucleotides read TGCGCCAGCAGTCAATCGTACAGGGTATGCGAGCAGTACTTC. It specifies CASSQSYRVCEQYF.

The chain is built from TRBV11-3 and TRBJ2-1; 8 nucleotides match TRBD2. Trimming removed 5 bases from V and 3 bases from J; junction bases left unmatched: 9. Germline CDR1 SGHNT, CDR2 YENEEA. This CDR3 has 16 residues. CDR3 coding DNA: TGTGCCAGCAGCAAAGACCGGGGGGGCCTCTACAATGAGCAGTTCTTC. This codes for CASSKDRGGLYNEQFF.

The V call is TRBV6-2 or TRBV6-3, the J call TRBJ2-5, with 8 nucleotides matching TRBD2. CDR3 length: 13 amino acids. The V gene end was trimmed by 3 bases and the J gene end by 7 bases; junction bases not matched to a gene: 4. Germline V gene data show CDR1 as MNHEY and CDR2 as SVGEGT. The CDR3 bases are TGTGCCAGCAGTTATAGCGGGGAAGCGACCCAGTACTTC. It encodes CASSYSGEATQYF.

This clone showed up just a few times. The chain is built from TRBV10-3 and TRBJ1-5, with D maybe TRBD1 (6 bases). This CDR3 has 15 residues. Trimming stripped 0 bases from V and 1 base from J, with 7 bases between. CDR1 is ENHRY and CDR2 is SYGVKD in the germline V gene. The DNA of the CDR3 is TGTGCCATCAGTGAGTCTGGACAGAGCAATCAGCCCCAGCATTTT. As protein: CAISESGQSNQPQHF.

This clone was observed a handful of times. CDR3 sequence: CASSLGGGAPNTGELFF. DNA of the CDR3: TGTGCCAGCAGCTTAGGCGGGGGGGCACCGAACACCGGGGAGCTGTTTTTT. The chain recombines TRBV7-2 with TRBJ2-2; 9 bases map to TRBD2. Germline V gene lookup returns CDR1 SGHTA and CDR2 FQGNSA. Trimming at V came to 1 base and at J to 0 bases, leaving 3 bases not matched to a gene. There are 17 residues in the CDR3.

This chain connects TRBV5-1 to TRBJ2-2; 7 bases match TRBD1. This CDR3 is built from 15 residues. J gave up 1 base and V 2 bases, and 2 bases lay outside the gene matches. CDR1 SGHRS and CDR2 YFSETQ come from the germline V gene. The CDR3 reads CASSFGTVNTGELFF. The DNA for the CDR3 is TGCGCCAGCAGCTTCGGGACAGTGAACACCGGGGAGCTGTTTTTT.

Turning to this clone: Other nucleotide sequences in the sample specify the same CDR3. The chain combines TRBV4-3 with TRBJ2-3, with D possibly matching TRBD2 (5 bases). This CDR3 spans 13 amino acids. Trimming shortened V by 0 bases and J by 6 bases, and 7 bases separated the two germline ends. Germline values: CDR1 LGHNA, CDR2 YSLEER. As DNA, the CDR3 is TGCGCCAGCAGCCAAGATAGAGGGGATACGCAGTATTTT. Its protein product is CASSQDRGDTQYF.

The chain combines TRBV28 with TRBJ2-7; D could derive from TRBD1 or TRBD2 (5 bases each). V was clipped by 4 bases and J by 4 bases, with 20 bases between them. The CDR3 has 16 residues. Per the germline V gene, CDR1 is MDHEN and CDR2 is SYDVKM. The CDR3 DNA is TGTGCCAGCAGTTCCCCCCCGAGGGGTGGTGCATACGAGCAGTACTTC. It codes for CASSSPPRGGAYEQYF.

J is TRBJ1-1 and V is TRBV6-4, with 7 bases that match TRBD1. The germline CDR1 and CDR2 sequences are MRHNA and SNTAGT. There are 15 residues in the CDR3. Trimming cost V 6 bases and J 1 base; bases outside gene matches: 8. The CDR3 DNA sequence: TGTGCCAGCAGACCCGAAGGGGGCAGGAACACTGAAGCTTTCTTT. The encoded protein is CASRPEGGRNTEAFF.

This chain links TRBV13 with TRBJ1-2; maybe TRBD1 (5 bases). The CDR3 sequence is 16 residues long. Germline V lookup: CDR1 PRHDT, CDR2 FYEKMQ (reference sequence). V was pared by 2 bases and J by 2 bases, with 15 bases between. This CDR3 is CASSLRDLSRNYGYTF. The CDR3 nucleotides are TGTGCCAGCAGCTTAAGGGACTTATCCCGCAACTATGGCTACACCTTC.

This chain uses TRBV5-4 with TRBJ1-6; perhaps TRBD1 as D (6 bases). The CDR3 is made up of 14 amino acids. Trimming removed 2 bases from V and 7 bases from J, with 10 bases in between. In germline, CDR1 is SGHNT, CDR2 YYREEE (reference sequence). The CDR3 coding sequence is TGTGCCAGCAGCTTCAGGGGCGGGAATTCACCCCTCCACTTT. It translates to CASSFRGGNSPLHF.